One T cell receptor (beta chain) is described in this entry. Its specificity is not known. This sample was included in a study of cytomegalovirus exposure and HLA in healthy donors. Profiling relied on immunoSEQ multiplex PCR, and the TCRdb table lists in-frame clones only, not all of them. Among roughly 75,000 clones listed, roughly 94% were seen once. The donors belonged to the approximately 120-subject validation cohort, separate from the 666-subject first cohort. Regarding the study as a whole: Under in vitro conditions, a few CMV-associated chains were confirmed as specific for CMV antigens.

Germline CDR1 is SGHRS and CDR2 is YFSETQ. Trimming removed 4 bases from V and 0 bases from J, with 10 bases in between. CDR3 length: 15 residues. This TCR was sampled from a man in his late teens or twenties in good health and CMV-seropositive. The chain employs TRBV5-1 and TRBJ2-2; weak D call: TRBD1 (7 bases). Material: PBMCs. CDR3 sequence (DNA): TGCGCCAGCAGCCGCGGGACAGCGAACACCGGGGAGCTGTTTTTT. Translation gives CASSRGTANTGELFF.